Listed here are 4 T cell receptor beta chains from one sample, sequenced in a study of cytomegalovirus exposure and HLA in healthy donors. A multiplex PCR was run with 60 Vbeta primers and 13 Jbeta primers. Some clones are missing from TCRdb's copy, which holds only in-frame ones; the method was immunoSEQ multiplex PCR. Of around 170,000 clones in the sample, over 75% were seen once. Sample: PBMCs. Every receptor here comes from a man in his forties or fifties in good health and CMV-seropositive.

This clone has a single count. The gene calls are TRBV18 and TRBJ2-2; maybe TRBD1 (6 bases). This CDR3 has 16 residues. In germline, CDR1 is KGHSH, CDR2 LQKENI. V was clipped by 0 bases and J by 1 base, with 9 bases between them. The CDR3 loop reads CASSPPGAGNTGELFF. The CDR3 nucleotides read TGTGCCAGCTCACCACCGGGGGCCGGGAACACCGGGGAGCTGTTTTTT.

The genes are TRBV6-6 and TRBJ2-3; perhaps TRBD2 as D (6 bases). Deletions cut 2 bases from V and 0 bases from J, with 12 bases between. Germline V gives CDR1 MNHNY, CDR2 SVGAGI (reference sequence). CDR3 length equals 16 residues. The CDR3 nucleotides are TGTGCCAGCAGTTACCCGAGCGGGTTGAGCACAGATACGCAGTATTTT. Translating gives CASSYPSGLSTDTQYF.

This clone was counted between two and nine times. The gene calls are TRBV7-8 and TRBJ1-1; 7 nucleotides line up with TRBD1. The CDR3 loop spans 14 amino acids. Trimming cost V 1 base and J 1 base; bases outside gene matches: 0. Germline CDR1 and CDR2: SGHVS and FQNEAQ. The CDR3 here is CASSLGTGNTEAFF. The CDR3, as DNA: TGTGCCAGCAGCTTAGGGACAGGGAACACTGAAGCTTTCTTT.

This chain links TRBV29-1 with TRBJ1-1, with no clear D. The CDR3 length is 13 residues. Germline-derived CDR1 and CDR2 are SQVTM and ANQGSEA. The germline V and J ends were trimmed by 4 bases and 3 bases, with 12 bases remaining between them. The CDR3 is CSVVWESDTEAFF. CDR3 bases: TGCAGCGTTGTTTGGGAGTCGGACACTGAAGCTTTCTTT. The whole variable domain, remainder taken from reference TRBV29-1 and TRBJ1-1, is SAVISQKPSRDICQRGTSLTIQCQVDSQVTMMFWYRQQPGQSLTLIATANQGSEATYESGFVIDKFPISRPNLTFSTLTVSNMSPEDSSIYLCSVVWESDTEAFFGQGTRLTVV.